The 2 T cell receptor beta chains reported below all come from one sample, sequenced in a study of regulatory T cells in long-lasting Graves disease. Stated time point: persistent/refractory GD, antithyroid drugs over 5 years with positive TRAb. RNA from PBMCs was the source of the TCR library. According to the study, TCR beta libraries were built with iRepertoire HTBI primers and CDR3-region Arm-PCR. TCRdb processed the multiplex PCR reads anew with MiXCR; each CDR3 protein has one entry. The sample contains 300,000 or so distinct CDR3 sequences, around a fifth of which appear only once. Material: peripheral blood mononuclear cells (PBMCs), obtained when the disease was refractory, from a patient treated with antithyroid drugs. These receptors were obtained from a female donor with Graves disease.

This clonotype was detected only a few times. This chain uses TRBV5-6 with TRBJ1-5, with 8 bases matching TRBD1. The junction had 16 bases not matched to a gene; V was cut back by 1 base and J by 7 bases. The germline gives CDR1 SGHDT, CDR2 YYEEEE. This CDR3 has 18 amino acids. The DNA for the CDR3 is TGTGCCAGCAGCTTGCGGGGTTGGGCAGGGGGCGCGGGGCAGCCCCAGCATTTT. The encoded protein is CASSLRGWAGGAGQPQHF.

The sample holds a few counts of this clonotype. DNA of the CDR3: TGTGCCAGTAGAGAGACAGGGGGCTTACACGAGCAGTACTTC. Amino acid sequence: CASRETGGLHEQYF. The chain couples TRBV19 to TRBJ2-7, with 10 bases fitting TRBD1. The CDR3 covers 14 residues. Looked up from germline, CDR1 is LNHDA and CDR2 is SQIVND (reference sequence). The V segment lost 6 bases and the J segment 5 bases; nucleotides outside the gene matches: 7.